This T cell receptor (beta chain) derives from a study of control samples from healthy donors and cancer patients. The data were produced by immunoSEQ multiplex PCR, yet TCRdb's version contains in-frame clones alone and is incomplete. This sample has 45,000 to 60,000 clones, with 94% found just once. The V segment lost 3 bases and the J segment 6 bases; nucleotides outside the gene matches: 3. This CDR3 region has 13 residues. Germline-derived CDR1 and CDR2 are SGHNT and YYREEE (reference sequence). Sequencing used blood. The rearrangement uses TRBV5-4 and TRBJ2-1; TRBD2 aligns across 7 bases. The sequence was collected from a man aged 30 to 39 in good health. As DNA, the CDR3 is TGTGCCAGCAGCTCGGGGGGAATCAATGAGCAGTTCTTC. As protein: CASSSGGINEQFF.